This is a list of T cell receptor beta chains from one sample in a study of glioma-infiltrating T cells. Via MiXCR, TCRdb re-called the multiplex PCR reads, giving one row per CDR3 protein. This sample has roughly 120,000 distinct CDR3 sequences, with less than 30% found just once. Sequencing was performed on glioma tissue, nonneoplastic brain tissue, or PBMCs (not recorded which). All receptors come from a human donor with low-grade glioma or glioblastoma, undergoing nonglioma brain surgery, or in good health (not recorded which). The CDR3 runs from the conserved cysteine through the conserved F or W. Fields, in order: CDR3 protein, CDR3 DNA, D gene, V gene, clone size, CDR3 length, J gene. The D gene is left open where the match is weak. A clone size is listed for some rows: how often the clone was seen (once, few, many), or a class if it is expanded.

CASSPLMDIQYF TGTGCCAGCAGTCCCCTAATGGACATTCAGTACTTC . TRBV6-1 many 12 TRBJ2-4
CASSQEWGLNTEAFF TGCGCCAGCAGCCAAGAATGGGGGTTGAACACTGAAGCTTTCTTT . TRBV4-3 . 15 TRBJ1-1
CASSFAGSKWDEQFF TGTGCCAGCAGCTTCGCAGGGTCGAAATGGGATGAGCAGTTCTTC . TRBV7-2 many 15 TRBJ2-1
CASSFGGEGQPQHF TGTGCCAGCAGCTTTGGTGGGGAAGGTCAGCCCCAGCATTTT . TRBV5-4 many 14 TRBJ1-5
CASSYSGWVGNEQFF TGTGCCAGCAGTTACTCAGGGTGGGTAGGCAATGAGCAGTTCTTC . TRBV6-5 many 15 TRBJ2-1
CASSHKAGGTYEQYF TGTGCCAGCAGCCATAAAGCGGGAGGCACCTACGAGCAGTACTTC TRBD2 TRBV14 many 15 TRBJ2-7
CSVAGGRASTDTQYF TGCAGCGTTGCTGGCGGGAGGGCGAGCACAGATACGCAGTATTTT TRBD2 TRBV29-1 few 15 TRBJ2-3
CSARAGTGKKETQYF TGCAGTGCCCGGGCGGGGACAGGGAAGAAAGAGACCCAGTACTTC TRBD1 TRBV20-1 many 15 TRBJ2-5
CASSLGVNPGPYNEQFF TGTGCCAGCAGCTTAGGCGTGAACCCAGGTCCCTACAATGAGCAGTTCTTC . TRBV11-3 many 17 TRBJ2-1
CASAGGTGDYSNQPQHF TGTGCCAGCGCAGGGGGGACAGGCGATTATAGCAATCAGCCCCAGCATTTT TRBD1 TRBV19 many 17 TRBJ1-5
CASRPPGTGATGELFF TGTGCCAGCAGACCCCCCGGGACAGGGGCCACCGGGGAGCTGTTTTTT TRBD1 TRBV6-1 many 16 TRBJ2-2
CASSPRPAPEQYF TGTGCCAGCAGCCCCCGGCCCGCTCCCGAGCAGTACTTC . TRBV28 many 13 TRBJ2-7
CASSPWGLAGLQETQYF TGTGCCAGCTCGCCCTGGGGACTAGCGGGGCTCCAAGAGACCCAATACTTC TRBD2 TRBV6-6 . 17 TRBJ2-5
CATSDPDRANSYNEQFF TGTGCCACCAGTGATCCGGACAGGGCGAACTCCTACAATGAGCAGTTCTTC TRBD1 TRBV24-1 many 17 TRBJ2-1
CGSSAPSTDTQYF TGTGGCAGCAGCGCCCCTAGCACAGATACGCAGTATTTT . TRBV7-2 few 13 TRBJ2-3
CASSGYRENTGELFF TGTGCCAGCAGCGGCTACAGGGAGAACACCGGGGAGCTGTTTTTT . TRBV11-3 many 15 TRBJ2-2
CASSLLPGRTTDTQYF TGTGCCAGCAGTTTACTTCCGGGACGGACCACAGATACGCAGTATTTT . TRBV27 many 16 TRBJ2-3
CASSYTEENSPLHF TGTGCCAGCAGCTACACAGAGGAAAATTCACCCCTCCACTTT . TRBV9 . 14 TRBJ1-6
CASSTFTETQYF TGTGCCAGCAGTACCTTCACGGAGACCCAGTACTTC . TRBV6-5 . 12 TRBJ2-5
CASNRAKNIQYF TGTGCCAGCAATAGGGCCAAAAACATTCAGTACTTC . TRBV6-1 many 12 TRBJ2-4
CASSYQGPISGNTIYF TGTGCCAGCAGTTACCAGGGACCGATCTCTGGAAACACCATATATTTT . TRBV6-1 many 16 TRBJ1-3
CASSGHVPGPYEQYF TGTGCCAGCTCCGGACACGTCCCTGGGCCCTACGAGCAGTACTTC . TRBV18 many 15 TRBJ2-7
CASSAFLPMNTEAFF TGTGCCAGCAGTGCCTTCTTGCCCATGAACACTGAAGCTTTCTTT . TRBV6-1 many 15 TRBJ1-1
CASSYRGGGSQPQHF TGTGCCAGCAGTTACCGTGGTGGCGGATCTCAGCCCCAGCATTTT . TRBV6-2/TRBV6-3 . 15 TRBJ1-5
CVSVNQGNYGYTF TGTGTCAGCGTAAACCAGGGGAACTATGGCTACACCTTC . TRBV6-8 . 13 TRBJ1-2
CSVEGRGETQYF TGCAGCGTTGAAGGAAGGGGGGAGACCCAGTACTTC . TRBV29-1 many 12 TRBJ2-5
CASTWPGLATNEQFF TGTGCCAGCACCTGGCCGGGACTAGCGACCAATGAGCAGTTCTTC TRBD2 TRBV6-2/TRBV6-3 many 15 TRBJ2-1
CASSSLFSLGANEQFF TGTGCCAGCAGTTCCCTCTTTAGCTTGGGGGCCAATGAGCAGTTCTTC . TRBV6-1 many 16 TRBJ2-1